The 16 T cell receptor beta chains given below trace back to one sample, sequenced in a study of shared clonotypes between healthy human individuals. TCRdb's table, derived via immunoSEQ multiplex PCR, lists solely in-frame clones and lacks some. Among some 2,000,000 clones listed, approximately 95% were seen once. Source material: naive CD4+ T cells sorted from blood. Indicated subset: CD45RA+ positively selected. The source is a man aged 18 to 30 in good health.

V is TRBV5-1 and J is TRBJ2-7, with 7 nucleotides matching TRBD2. Germline-derived CDR1 and CDR2 are SGHRS and YFSETQ. The V segment lost 0 bases and the J segment 7 bases; nucleotides outside the gene matches: 10. There are 15 residues in the CDR3. CDR3: CASSLASGTFREQYF. In DNA, the CDR3 is TGCGCCAGCAGCTTGGCCAGCGGGACCTTCCGGGAGCAGTACTTC.

Concerning this clone: This sample includes further DNA sequences coding for the same CDR3. V usage is TRBV11-3 and J usage is TRBJ2-1, with D uncertain. The CDR3 has 12 residues. V lost 0 bases to trimming and J lost 8 bases, with 5 bases between them. Germline V gene lookup returns CDR1 SGHNT and CDR2 YENEEA. CDR3 nucleotides: TGTGCCAGCAGCTTAGATGGGGATGAGCAGTTCTTC. It specifies CASSLDGDEQFF.

V gene TRBV5-1 combines with J gene TRBJ1-3, with D unclear. The CDR3 covers 14 residues. The V and J ends lost 4 bases and 8 bases respectively, with 16 bases between them. The germline V gene has CDR1 SGHRS and CDR2 YFSETQ. The CDR3 nucleotides read TGCGCCAGCAGCGCGGACGCCTGGTCGGACACCATATATTTT. This gives the protein CASSADAWSDTIYF.

The sample holds one count of this clone. J is TRBJ2-5 and V is TRBV5-1; either TRBD1 or TRBD2 may fit D (5 bases each). Trimming removed 4 bases from V and 4 bases from J, with 14 bases in between. From germline, CDR1 is SGHRS and CDR2 YFSETQ. The CDR3 sequence is 14 residues long. This chain's CDR3 is CASSPRAGGETQYF. The CDR3 nucleotides are TGCGCCAGCAGCCCCAGGGCTGGGGGAGAGACCCAGTACTTC.

J is TRBJ1-2 and V is TRBV15; a weak D match, TRBD1 (6 bases). The germline gives CDR1 LNHNV, CDR2 YYDKDF (reference sequence). V was shortened by 2 bases and J by 0 bases, with 13 bases between the two germline ends. The CDR3 length is 16 residues. For the CDR3, the DNA is TGTGCCACCAGCAGACCGTTACAGGGAGCTAACTATGGCTACACCTTC. Protein sequence: CATSRPLQGANYGYTF.

The V and J genes are TRBV21-1 and TRBJ2-7; TRBD1 is the table's D call and was not checked against the DNA. TRBV21-1 is termed a pseudogene. The CDR3 totals 15 residues. For the CDR3, the DNA is TGTGCCAGCAGCAAAAGTCACAATTTACCCTACGAGCAGTACTTC. It specifies CASSKSHNLPYEQYF.

V gene TRBV11-2 combines with J gene TRBJ2-7; TRBD1 matches at 10 bases. The CDR3 runs 14 residues. Germline CDR1 reads SGHAT; CDR2 reads FQNNGV. The trim removed 3 bases at V and 6 bases at J, leaving 5 bases unmatched. The CDR3 sequence is CASSFFGTGVEQYF. In nucleotides, the CDR3 is TGTGCCAGCAGCTTTTTCGGGACAGGGGTCGAGCAGTACTTC.

V gene TRBV7-9 combines with J gene TRBJ1-2, with 7 bases that match TRBD1. Germline V gives CDR1 SEHNR, CDR2 FQNEAQ (reference sequence). This CDR3 has 13 residues. V was clipped by 1 base and J by 8 bases; unmatched bases: 4. CDR3 loop: CASSLEGGDGYTF. The CDR3 region has the DNA TGTGCCAGCAGCTTAGAAGGGGGCGACGGCTACACCTTC.

This clone is a singleton in its sample. This sample also contains other DNA sequences that code for the same CDR3. This chain links TRBV5-1 with TRBJ2-7; 8 bases map to TRBD1. Per germline, CDR1 SGHRS and CDR2 YFSETQ. The junction had 5 bases not matched to a gene; V was cut back by 4 bases and J by 2 bases. CDR3 length: 14 amino acids. The CDR3 here is CASSPGQGAYEQYF. CDR3 in DNA: TGCGCCAGCAGCCCAGGACAGGGCGCCTACGAGCAGTACTTC.

Comments on this clone: This specimen includes other DNA sequences encoding the same CDR3. V is TRBV28 and J is TRBJ1-2; TRBD1 is a possible D gene (6 bases). There are 14 residues in the CDR3. V was cut by 2 bases and J by 2 bases, with 9 bases left in between. The V gene's germline CDR1 is MDHEN and CDR2 SYDVKM. The DNA of the CDR3 is TGTGCCAGCAGTTTAGGGGGACACAACTATGGCTACACCTTC. As protein: CASSLGGHNYGYTF.

V gene TRBV28 combines with J gene TRBJ2-5; no definite D call. CDR3 length equals 14 residues. Germline assignment: CDR1 MDHEN and CDR2 SYDVKM. Between the trimmed V and J ends, which lost 6 bases and 2 bases, there was a span of 13 bases. CDR3 in amino acids: CASSSAPPQETQYF. The CDR3 coding sequence is TGTGCCAGCAGCTCGGCCCCCCCACAAGAGACCCAGTACTTC.

CDR3 sequence: CAISEFSGFLAGELFF. The CDR3 region has the DNA TGTGCCATCAGTGAGTTTAGCGGATTCCTCGCCGGGGAGCTGTTTTTT. J is TRBJ2-2 and V is TRBV10-3; a weak D match, TRBD2 (6 bases). The germline V and J ends were trimmed by 1 base and 6 bases, with 15 bases remaining between them. Germline values: CDR1 ENHRY, CDR2 SYGVKD. This CDR3 has 16 amino acids.

V is TRBV29-1 and J is TRBJ1-3; perhaps TRBD1 as D (6 bases). The CDR3 spans 14 residues. The germline CDR1 and CDR2 sequences are SQVTM and ANQGSEA. Trimming cost V 6 bases and J 4 bases, with 16 bases left between them. CDR3 loop: CSVDPRGVGNTIYF. In DNA, the CDR3 is TGCAGCGTGGATCCGAGGGGGGTCGGAAACACCATATATTTT.

This sequence joins TRBV27 and TRBJ1-5; D is uncertain. The CDR3 totals 12 residues. Germline V gene data show CDR1 as MNHEY and CDR2 as SMNVEV (reference sequence). V was clipped by 5 bases and J by 3 bases, with 5 bases between them. This chain's CDR3 is CASSHHNQPQHF. In DNA, the CDR3 is TGTGCCAGCAGTCACCACAATCAGCCCCAGCATTTT.

The V call is TRBV7-8, the J call TRBJ2-1; 7 bases are shared with TRBD2. The junction had 7 bases not matched to a gene; V was cut back by 5 bases and J by 3 bases. The CDR3 loop spans 15 amino acids. CDR1 SGHVS and CDR2 FQNEAQ come from the germline V gene. This CDR3 reads CASSHRDYLYNEQFF. In DNA, the CDR3 is TGTGCCAGCAGCCACCGGGACTACCTCTACAATGAGCAGTTCTTC.

This chain uses TRBV29-1 with TRBJ2-2, with D possibly TRBD1 on 6 matching bases. This CDR3 region has 13 residues. V was trimmed by 6 bases and J by 4 bases, leaving 12 bases between them. Germline values: CDR1 SQVTM, CDR2 ANQGSEA. The CDR3 nucleotides read TGCAGCGTGGCAGGGGCGGGCACCGGGGAGCTGTTTTTT. Protein product: CSVAGAGTGELFF.